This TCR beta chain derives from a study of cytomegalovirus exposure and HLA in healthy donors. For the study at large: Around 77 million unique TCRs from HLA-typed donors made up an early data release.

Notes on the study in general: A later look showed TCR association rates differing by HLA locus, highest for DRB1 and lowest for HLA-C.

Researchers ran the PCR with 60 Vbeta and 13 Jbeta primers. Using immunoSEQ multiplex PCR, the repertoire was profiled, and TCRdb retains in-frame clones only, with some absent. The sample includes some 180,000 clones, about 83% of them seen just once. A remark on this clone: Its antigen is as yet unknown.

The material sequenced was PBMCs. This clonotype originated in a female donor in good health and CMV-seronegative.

The CDR3 DNA reads as TGTGCCAGCAGCCCTACCCCTAGCGGGGGCTTCTCCTACAATGAGCAGTTCTTC. Translation: CASSPTPSGGFSYNEQFF. V and J are TRBV13 and TRBJ2-1; 10 bases map to TRBD2. Germline trimming cut 5 bases from V and 0 bases from J; bases unmatched to any gene: 10. Looked up from germline, CDR1 is PRHDT and CDR2 is FYEKMQ (reference sequence). This CDR3 has 18 amino acids.